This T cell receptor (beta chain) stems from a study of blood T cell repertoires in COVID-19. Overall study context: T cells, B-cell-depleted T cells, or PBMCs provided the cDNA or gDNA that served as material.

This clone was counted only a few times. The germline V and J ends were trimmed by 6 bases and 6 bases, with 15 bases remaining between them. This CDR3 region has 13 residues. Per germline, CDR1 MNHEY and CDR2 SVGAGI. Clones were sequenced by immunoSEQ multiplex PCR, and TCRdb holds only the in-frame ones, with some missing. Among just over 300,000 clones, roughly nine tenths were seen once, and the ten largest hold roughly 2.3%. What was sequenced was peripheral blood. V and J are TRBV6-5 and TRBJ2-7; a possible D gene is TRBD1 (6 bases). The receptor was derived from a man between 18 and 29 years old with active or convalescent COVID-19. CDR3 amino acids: CASRGGPAAEQYF. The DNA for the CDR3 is TGTGCCAGCAGAGGGGGTCCCGCAGCCGAGCAGTACTTC.